The 24 T cell receptor beta chains below all came from one sample that was sequenced in a study of control samples from healthy donors and cancer patients. The table came from immunoSEQ multiplex PCR; TCRdb's copy has only in-frame clones and leaves some out. Of roughly 140,000 clones in the sample, 89% were seen once. Sequences were obtained from blood. These receptors came from a man aged 30 to 39 in good health.

This chain joins TRBV2 and TRBJ2-5; 12 bases agree with TRBD2. CDR1 and CDR2 (germline): SNHLY, FYNNEI. Losses at the gene ends were 7 bases for V and 5 bases for J; bases not matched to a gene: 5. The CDR3 consists of 14 residues. CDR3 loop: CASTRTSGAETQYF. The DNA for the CDR3 is TGTGCCAGCACTAGGACTAGCGGGGCGGAGACCCAGTACTTC.

V usage is TRBV6-2 or TRBV6-3 and J usage is TRBJ2-7; no firm D call. Germline CDR1 is MNHEY and CDR2 is SVGEGT. The CDR3 has 13 amino acids. The ends were cut back, 4 bases at V and 6 bases at J, with 13 bases in the middle. The CDR3 loop is CASSSPLTSEQYF. The CDR3 nucleotides read TGTGCCAGCAGTTCTCCCCTAACTTCCGAGCAGTACTTC.

The rearrangement joins TRBV5-1 to TRBJ2-7, with unresolved D. Germline CDR1 SGHRS, CDR2 YFSETQ. The V end lost 3 bases, the J end lost 3 bases, and 7 bases lay between the germline ends. The CDR3 contains 12 residues. DNA for the CDR3: TGCGCCAGCAGCTCTGGAGACTACGAGCAGTACTTC. Translated, it gives CASSSGDYEQYF.

The chain has TRBV29-1 and TRBJ2-5; TRBD2 is a possible D gene (6 bases). The length of the CDR3 is 16 residues. Germline V CDR1 and CDR2: SQVTM, ANQGSEA. The V gene lost 0 bases and the J gene lost 5 bases, with 19 bases spanning the gap. CDR3 residues: CSVEDLEFPGVETQYF. CDR3 bases: TGCAGCGTTGAAGACCTAGAATTCCCGGGAGTGGAGACCCAGTACTTC.

The rearrangement uses TRBV18 and TRBJ1-6; D not resolved. The CDR3 runs to 17 residues. Trimming took 3 bases from V and 13 from J, leaving 25 bases between them. Germline V CDR1 and CDR2: KGHSH, LQKENI. CDR3 sequence reads: CASSPNLGRSTPAPLHF. The CDR3 coding sequence is TGTGCCAGCTCACCTAACCTCGGCAGATCGACGCCAGCTCCCCTCCACTTT.

The rearrangement uses TRBV18 and TRBJ2-2; D might be TRBD1 or TRBD2, each matching 6 bases. CDR3 length equals 16 residues. Germline V CDR1 and CDR2: KGHSH, LQKENI. Trimming stripped 0 bases from V and 1 base from J, with 9 bases between. The CDR3 DNA is TGTGCCAGCTCACCACCGGGGGGCAGGAACACCGGGGAGCTGTTTTTT. Translation gives CASSPPGGRNTGELFF.

This chain links TRBV5-1 with TRBJ1-3, with D tentatively TRBD1 (6 bases). V dropped 0 bases and J dropped 0 bases, with 10 bases sitting between them. CDR1 is SGHRS and CDR2 is YFSETQ in the germline V gene. CDR3 size: 16 residues. CDR3 coding DNA: TGCGCCAGCAGCTTGGAGGACAGCAACTCTGGAAACACCATATATTTT. Its translation: CASSLEDSNSGNTIYF.

V is TRBV5-1 and J is TRBJ2-2; 8 bases match TRBD2. The CDR3 totals 13 residues. V trimming: 8 bases; J trimming: 6 bases; junction bases outside the gene matches: 6. The germline CDR1 and CDR2 sequences are SGHRS and YFSETQ. Here the CDR3 DNA reads TGCGCCAGAGGCGGGAGGTGGGCCGGGGAGCTGTTTTTT. Protein product: CARGGRWAGELFF.

This chain connects TRBV5-4 to TRBJ2-6, with 10 positions matching TRBD2. This CDR3 is 19 amino acids long. V was pared by 4 bases and J by 2 bases, with 12 bases of the junction left unmatched. Germline assignment: CDR1 SGHNT and CDR2 YYREEE (reference sequence). In DNA form, the CDR3 reads TGTGCCAGCAGCGCAGCGGGAGGGGGCGCAATTGCTGGGGCCAACGTCCTGACTTTC. Translation gives CASSAAGGGAIAGANVLTF.

This chain links TRBV6-5 with TRBJ2-1; D remains unclear. CDR3 size: 15 residues. V lost 2 bases, J lost 10 bases, and 18 bases lay in between. In germline, CDR1 is MNHEY, CDR2 SVGAGI. The CDR3 sequence: CASSYTSFTSREQFF. CDR3 DNA sequence: TGTGCCAGCAGTTACACTTCATTCACCTCAAGGGAGCAGTTCTTC.

The chain joins TRBV19 to TRBJ2-4; 8 nucleotides line up with TRBD1. Germline lookup yields CDR1 LNHDA and CDR2 SQIVND (reference sequence). Germline trimming cut 6 bases from V and 9 bases from J; bases unmatched to any gene: 13. The CDR3 length is 15 residues. In nucleotides, the CDR3 is TGTGCCAGTAGGGGATTCAAGACAGGGGTGGGCATTCAGTACTTC. Amino acids: CASRGFKTGVGIQYF.

The V and J genes are TRBV25-1 and TRBJ2-1; 8 bases agree with TRBD1. CDR3 size: 18 residues. CDR1 and CDR2 from the germline V gene are MGHDK and SYGVNS. J was trimmed by 4 bases and V by 2 bases; bases with no gene match: 13. The CDR3 coding sequence is TGTGCCAGCAGTGAAAAGGGACAGGTGAATAAAAAATACAATGAGCAGTTCTTC. It translates to CASSEKGQVNKKYNEQFF.

V and J are TRBV9 and TRBJ2-5; TRBD2 matches at 8 bases. The V gene's germline CDR1 is SGDLS and CDR2 YYNGEE. CDR3 length: 14 residues. V shed 4 bases, J shed 4 bases, and the junction held 6 bases outside the gene matches. The CDR3 DNA sequence: TGTGCCAGCAGCCAGCGGGAGAGTATAGAGACCCAGTACTTC. It is translated as CASSQRESIETQYF.

The rearrangement uses TRBV15 and TRBJ1-2; D remains ambiguous. Germline V lookup: CDR1 LNHNV, CDR2 YYDKDF (reference sequence). V lost 0 bases and J 5 bases, leaving 4 bases between the germline ends. This CDR3 has 12 residues. The CDR3 nucleotides read TGTGCCACCAGCAGAGATCTTTATGGCTACACCTTC. Encoded protein: CATSRDLYGYTF.

The chain carries TRBV9 and TRBJ1-6; TRBD1 matches at 10 bases. Germline V CDR1 and CDR2: SGDLS, YYNGEE. With V trimmed by 3 bases and J by 7 bases, 4 bases remained unmatched. There are 15 residues in the CDR3. CDR3 loop: CASSEGTGANSPLHF. In DNA form, the CDR3 reads TGTGCCAGCAGCGAGGGGACAGGGGCCAATTCACCCCTCCACTTT.

The rearrangement joins TRBV2 to TRBJ2-2; D possibly corresponds to TRBD2 (5 bases). The germline V and J ends were trimmed by 6 bases and 0 bases, with 11 bases remaining between them. The V gene's germline CDR1 is SNHLY and CDR2 FYNNEI. This CDR3 has 15 residues. DNA for the CDR3: TGTGCCAGCAGAATCGGAGGCTCGAACACCGGGGAGCTGTTTTTT. Its translation: CASRIGGSNTGELFF.

This clone was observed once. The V gene is TRBV5-1, the J gene TRBJ1-3; D might be TRBD1 (5 bases). CDR1 SGHRS and CDR2 YFSETQ come from the germline V gene. V was trimmed by 4 bases and J by 0 bases, leaving 8 bases between them. The CDR3 runs 14 residues. CDR3 region: CASSGQGSGNTIYF. CDR3 bases: TGCGCCAGCAGCGGGCAGGGCTCTGGAAACACCATATATTTT.

This chain connects TRBV13 to TRBJ2-5, with D maybe TRBD2 (5 bases). The V end lost 4 bases, the J end lost 4 bases, and 10 bases lay between the germline ends. There are 13 residues in the CDR3. Germline V gives CDR1 PRHDT, CDR2 FYEKMQ (reference sequence). The CDR3 nucleotides read TGTGCCAGCAGCTCCCCGGGGAGAGAGACCCAGTACTTC. As protein: CASSSPGRETQYF.

The rearrangement joins TRBV5-8 to TRBJ2-7, with 11 bases that match TRBD2. Germline CDR1 SGHTS, CDR2 YDEGEE. The CDR3 is made up of 14 amino acids. The trim removed 4 bases at V and 4 bases at J, leaving 4 bases unmatched. The CDR3 reads CASSPVAGGYEQYF. The CDR3 coding sequence is TGTGCCAGCAGCCCAGTAGCGGGAGGGTACGAGCAGTACTTC.

The J gene is TRBJ1-2, the V gene TRBV16; no clear D. Germline CDR1 KGHSY, CDR2 FQNENV. The CDR3 extends over 14 amino acids. With 0 bases removed from V and 8 bases from J, the gap between germline ends came to 13 bases. The CDR3 coding sequence is TGTGCCAGCAGCCAATCAACCAGGCCTCAGGGCTACACCTTC. Protein sequence: CASSQSTRPQGYTF.

The chain couples TRBV7-3 to TRBJ2-3; no clear D. V was clipped by 2 bases and J by 5 bases, with 11 bases between them. Germline lookup yields CDR1 SGHTA and CDR2 FQGTGA. The CDR3 runs 14 residues. The chain's CDR3 is CASSLSLQRDTQYF. For the CDR3, the DNA is TGTGCCAGCAGCTTATCGTTGCAGCGAGATACGCAGTATTTT.

The CDR3 DNA reads as TGTGCCAGCACCCATAGCGGGGGAACTGAAGCTTTCTTT. As protein: CASTHSGGTEAFF. The chain couples TRBV7-2 to TRBJ1-1; D is perhaps TRBD1 (5 bases). The germline V gene has CDR1 SGHTA and CDR2 FQGNSA. This CDR3 has 13 amino acids. Trimming took off 7 bases at V and 5 bases at J, with 14 bases between the two ends.

This chain uses TRBV4-3 with TRBJ2-7; 12 bases line up with TRBD1. J lost 6 bases, V lost 4 bases, and 1 base had no gene match. CDR3 size: 13 residues. CDR1 LGHNA and CDR2 YSLEER come from the germline V gene. DNA for the CDR3: TGCGCCAGCAGCCTGGGACAGGGGGCCGAGCAGTACTTC. Protein: CASSLGQGAEQYF.

The genes are TRBV20-1 and TRBJ2-3, with 9 bases matching TRBD2. The length of the CDR3 is 15 residues. The trim removed 3 bases at V and 0 bases at J, leaving 4 bases unmatched. The germline V gene has CDR1 DFQATT and CDR2 SNEGSKA (reference sequence). In DNA, the CDR3 is TGCAGTGCTAGTGGGCTAGCGGGGAGCACAGATACGCAGTATTTT. It codes for CSASGLAGSTDTQYF.